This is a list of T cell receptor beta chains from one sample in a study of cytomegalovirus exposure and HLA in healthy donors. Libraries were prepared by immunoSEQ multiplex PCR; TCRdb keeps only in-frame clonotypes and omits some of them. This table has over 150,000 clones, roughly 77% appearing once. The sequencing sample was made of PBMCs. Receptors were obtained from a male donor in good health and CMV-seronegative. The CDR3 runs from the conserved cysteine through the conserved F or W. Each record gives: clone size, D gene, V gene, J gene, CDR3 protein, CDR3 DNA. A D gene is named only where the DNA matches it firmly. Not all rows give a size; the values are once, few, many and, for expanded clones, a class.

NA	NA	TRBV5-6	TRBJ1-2	CASSLQGPYGYTF	TGTGCCAGCAGCTTGCAGGGGCCGTATGGCTACACCTTC
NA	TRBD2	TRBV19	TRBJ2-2	CASSIGAGGPDGELFF	TGTGCCAGTAGTATCGGAGCGGGGGGGCCTGACGGGGAGCTGTTTTTT
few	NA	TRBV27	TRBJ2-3	CASRRTVSTDTQYF	TGTGCCAGCAGACGGACAGTCAGCACAGATACGCAGTATTTT
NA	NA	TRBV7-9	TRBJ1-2	CASSLDPPRQSNYGYTF	TGTGCCAGCAGCTTAGATCCCCCGCGACAGTCTAACTATGGCTACACCTTC
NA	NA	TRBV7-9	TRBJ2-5	CASSETGRETQYF	TGTGCCAGCAGCGAGACAGGCCGGGAGACCCAGTACTTC
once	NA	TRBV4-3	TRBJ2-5	CASSQDYEADELETQYF	TGCGCCAGCAGCCAAGATTATGAGGCAGACGAGCTAGAGACCCAGTACTTC
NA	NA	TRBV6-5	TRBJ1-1	CASSPRHTEAFF	TGTGCCAGCAGCCCTCGTCACACTGAAGCTTTCTTT
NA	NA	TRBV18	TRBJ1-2	CASSPPATRNYGYTF	TGTGCCAGCTCACCACCGGCGACAAGAAACTATGGCTACACCTTC
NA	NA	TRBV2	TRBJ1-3	CAGGDRSSGNTIYF	TGTGCCGGCGGCGACCGGAGCTCTGGAAACACCATATATTTT
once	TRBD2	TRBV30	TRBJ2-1	CACQTSGNKQFF	TGTGCCTGCCAGACTAGCGGGAATAAGCAGTTCTTC
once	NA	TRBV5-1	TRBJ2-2	CASSLASAGTGELFF	TGCGCCAGCAGCTTAGCTAGTGCGGGCACCGGGGAGCTGTTTTTT
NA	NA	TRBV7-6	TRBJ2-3	CASSLGQLADTQYF	TGTGCCAGCAGCTTAGGCCAACTAGCAGATACGCAGTATTTT
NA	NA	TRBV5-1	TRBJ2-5	CASGEGDLQETQYF	TGCGCCAGCGGAGAGGGGGACCTTCAAGAGACCCAGTACTTC
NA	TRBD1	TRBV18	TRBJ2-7	CASSPPRQGGGTEQYF	TGTGCCAGCTCACCACCGAGACAGGGCGGTGGAACCGAGCAGTACTTC
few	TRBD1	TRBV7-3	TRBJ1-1	CASSLTGTGGATEAFF	TGTGCCAGCAGCTTAACCGGGACAGGGGGGGCAACTGAAGCTTTCTTT
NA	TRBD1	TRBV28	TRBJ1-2	CASSLPYDRAYGYTF	TGTGCCAGCAGTTTACCGTATGACAGGGCCTATGGCTACACCTTC
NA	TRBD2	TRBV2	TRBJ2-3	CASSEGTGLATDTQYF	TGTGCCAGCAGCGAGGGGACGGGACTAGCGACAGATACGCAGTATTTT
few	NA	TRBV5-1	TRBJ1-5	CASSGGSGDQPQHF	TGCGCCAGCAGCGGCGGCAGCGGCGATCAGCCCCAGCATTTT
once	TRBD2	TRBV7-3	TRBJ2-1	CASSLNSGVVGEQFF	TGTGCCAGCAGCTTAAATAGCGGGGTGGTCGGTGAGCAGTTCTTC
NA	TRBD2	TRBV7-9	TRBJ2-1	CASSLAPSGGGQFF	TGTGCCAGCAGCTTGGCCCCTAGCGGGGGTGGGCAGTTCTTC
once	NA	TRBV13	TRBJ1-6	CASRGDRRHSPLHF	TGTGCCAGCAGGGGCGACAGGAGGCATTCACCCCTCCACTTT
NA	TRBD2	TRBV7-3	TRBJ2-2	CASSLPSRTSGVSGTGELFF	TGTGCCAGCAGCTTACCCTCACGGACTAGCGGGGTGTCGGGCACCGGGGAGCTGTTTTTT
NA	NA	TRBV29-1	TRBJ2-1	CSVDEGHIPSYNEQFF	TGCAGCGTTGATGAGGGACACATACCCTCCTACAATGAGCAGTTCTTC
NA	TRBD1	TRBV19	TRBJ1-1	CASSQGANTEAFF	TGTGCCAGTAGTCAGGGGGCCAACACTGAAGCTTTCTTT
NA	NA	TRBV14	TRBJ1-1	CASSQDRNTEAFF	TGTGCCAGCAGCCAAGACAGGAACACTGAAGCTTTCTTT
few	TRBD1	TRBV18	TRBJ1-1	CASSPFSTGTDTEAFF	TGTGCCAGCTCACCTTTTTCCACCGGGACAGACACTGAAGCTTTCTTT
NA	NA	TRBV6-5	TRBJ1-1	CASSYGSRVATEAFF	TGTGCCAGCAGTTACGGGTCCAGGGTAGCAACTGAAGCTTTCTTT
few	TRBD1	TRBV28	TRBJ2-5	CASSLSLAMTGKETQYF	TGTGCCAGCAGCCTCTCGTTGGCCATGACAGGGAAAGAGACCCAGTACTTC
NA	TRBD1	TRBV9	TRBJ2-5	CASSLDRVGRWDF	TGTGCCAGCAGCCTGGACAGGGTCGGTCGATGGGACTTC
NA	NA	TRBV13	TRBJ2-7	CASSPPSSRDEQYF	TGTGCCAGCAGCCCGCCCAGCTCCCGGGACGAGCAGTACTTC
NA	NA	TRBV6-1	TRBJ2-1	CASSELYEQFF	TGTGCCAGCAGTGAACTTTATGAGCAGTTCTTC
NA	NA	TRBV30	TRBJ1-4	CAWSVGGTNEKLFF	TGTGCCTGGAGTGTAGGCGGGACTAATGAAAAACTGTTTTTT
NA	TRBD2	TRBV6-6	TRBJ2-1	CASSYARGSGNEQFF	TGTGCCAGCAGTTACGCGCGGGGGTCCGGTAATGAGCAGTTCTTC